The 7 T cell receptor beta chains below were found in one sample sequenced in a study of cytomegalovirus exposure and HLA in healthy donors. Using immunoSEQ multiplex PCR, the repertoire was profiled, and TCRdb retains in-frame clones only, with some absent. The data show 80,000 to 90,000 clones, 95% to 98% seen once. Sequencing was carried out using PBMCs. These receptors came from a young man in good health and CMV-seronegative.

This clone was seen only a few times. The chain is built from TRBV4-1 and TRBJ1-1, with D hard to call. Germline CDR1 and CDR2: MGHRA and YSYEKL. This CDR3 has 15 residues. The V end was cut by 2 bases, the J end by 0 bases, with 10 bases between. The CDR3 DNA is TGCGCCAGCAGCCAAACCGCCGGTTTGAACACTGAAGCTTTCTTT. This codes for CASSQTAGLNTEAFF.

The chain carries TRBV4-1 and TRBJ2-7; maybe TRBD1 (5 bases). V gave up 0 bases and J gave up 1 base, with 7 bases separating them. CDR3 length: 14 amino acids. The germline V gene has CDR1 MGHRA and CDR2 YSYEKL. The CDR3 nucleotides are TGCGCCAGCAGCCAAGACAGGGATTCCTACGAGCAGTACTTC. Its translation: CASSQDRDSYEQYF.

The chain uses TRBV7-2 and TRBJ2-7; D is perhaps TRBD2 (5 bases). The CDR3 extends over 13 amino acids. Per germline, CDR1 SGHTA and CDR2 FQGNSA. The V and J ends lost 3 bases and 4 bases respectively, with 10 bases between them. The DNA for the CDR3 is TGTGCCAGCAGCTTCAGGACTCAATACGAGCAGTACGTC. Translated, it gives CASSFRTQYEQYV.

This sequence joins TRBV5-1 and TRBJ2-3; unclear D gene. The germline V and J ends were trimmed by 4 bases and 1 base, with 10 bases remaining between them. The CDR3 length is 14 residues. The germline V gene encodes CDR1 SGHRS and CDR2 YFSETQ. Here the CDR3 reads CASSPLSGTDTQYF. As DNA, the CDR3 is TGCGCCAGCAGCCCCCTCTCGGGCACAGATACGCAGTATTTT.

This clone came up once. This chain joins TRBV7-9 and TRBJ1-1; D call uncertain. Germline V gives CDR1 SEHNR, CDR2 FQNEAQ (reference sequence). V lost 1 base and J 4 bases, leaving 13 bases between the germline ends. The CDR3 spans 15 residues. This chain's CDR3 is CASSLVRSGSTEAFF. DNA for the CDR3: TGTGCCAGCAGCTTAGTACGGTCCGGGAGCACTGAAGCTTTCTTT.

The chain recombines TRBV4-3 with TRBJ2-2; 7 bases line up with TRBD1. The CDR3 loop spans 18 amino acids. Germline CDR1 is LGHNA and CDR2 is YSLEER. V shed 0 bases, J shed 3 bases, and the junction held 10 bases outside the gene matches. The CDR3 spells CASSQEEGGAWDTGELFF. The CDR3 DNA is TGCGCCAGCAGCCAAGAGGAAGGGGGCGCCTGGGACACCGGGGAGCTGTTTTTT.

The chain links TRBV2 to TRBJ1-2, with D perhaps matching TRBD1 (5 bases). The CDR3 sequence is 13 residues long. The V gene lost 3 bases and the J gene lost 6 bases, with 11 bases spanning the gap. Looked up from germline, CDR1 is SNHLY and CDR2 is FYNNEI. The CDR3 loop reads CASSEAGSNGYTF. CDR3 bases: TGTGCCAGCAGTGAGGCAGGGTCGAATGGCTACACCTTC.